This is a list of T cell receptor beta chains from one sample in a study of blood T cell repertoires in COVID-19. Some clones are missing from TCRdb's copy, which holds only in-frame ones; the method was immunoSEQ multiplex PCR. The sample yields around 200,000 clones, 83% seen once. The sample consisted of peripheral blood. The receptors originated from a woman between 50 and 59 years old with acute or convalescent COVID-19. Each CDR3 is given with its conserved first and last residue. A D gene is named only where the DNA matches it firmly. Clone size appears in some rows only: once, few, many, or a class for an expanded clone.

>TRBJ2-1|TRBV4-2|NA|TRBD2
TGTGCCAGCAGCCAAGCCGGCGGGGGAGGGAATGAGCAGTTCTTC
CASSQAGGGGNEQFF
>TRBJ2-1|TRBV6-6|once|TRBD2
TGTGCCAGCAGTCACCTGGGGACTAGCGGGAGATACAATGAGCAGTTCTTC
CASSHLGTSGRYNEQFF
>TRBJ2-7|TRBV18|NA|NA
TGTGCCAGCTCAACCGGGCAGCGGAACGAGCAGTACTTC
CASSTGQRNEQYF
>TRBJ1-1|TRBV6-5|NA|TRBD1
TGTGCCAGCAGGTGGACAGGACCGAACACTGAAGCTTTCTTT
CASRWTGPNTEAFF
>TRBJ1-1|TRBV28|NA|TRBD1
TGTGCCAGCAGTCCGCCGACAGGGATGAACACTGAAGCTTTCTTT
CASSPPTGMNTEAFF
>TRBJ2-1|TRBV11-2|NA|NA
TGTGCCAGCAGCCTCTCCACCAGACAAACCCACTACAATGAGCAGTTCTTC
CASSLSTRQTHYNEQFF
>TRBJ1-2|TRBV5-4|NA|TRBD1
TGTGCCAGCAGCTCGGACAGGGGGGAAGGTGGCTACACCTTC
CASSSDRGEGGYTF
>TRBJ1-5|TRBV6-4|NA|NA
TGTGCCAGCAGTTCAGGGCGGCGGTATAGCAATCAGCCCCAGCATTTT
CASSSGRRYSNQPQHF
>TRBJ1-2|TRBV19|NA|NA
TGTGCCAGTAGTATACGTTTCTATGGCTACACCTTC
CASSIRFYGYTF
>TRBJ2-7|TRBV27|once|TRBD2
TGTGCCAGCAGTTTAGAGGGACTAGCATCGATCGACGAGCAGTACTTC
CASSLEGLASIDEQYF
>TRBJ2-7|TRBV7-9|NA|NA
TGTGCCAGCAGCTCGGAGGAAGATCCGGCCTACGAGCAGTACTTC
CASSSEEDPAYEQYF